This T cell receptor beta chain was sequenced during a study of OX40 agonist ivuxolimab in advanced cancers. Study conclusions and caveats: Blood T cells, both CD4+ and CD8+, expanded clonally by week 6 at 0.1 to 3.0 mg/kg.

Germline-derived CDR1 and CDR2 are SGHVS and FQNEAQ. The CDR3 spans 16 residues. With V trimmed by 4 bases and J by 7 bases, 12 bases remained unmatched. Only in-frame clones appear in the TCRdb table, and some are missing; sequencing was by immunoSEQ multiplex PCR. This sample carries 35,000 to 40,000 clones, roughly 80% of them seen once, and the ten largest clones take approximately 8.1%. This clone was counted between two and nine times. Its antigen is still unknown. No patient had autoimmune disease or received systemic immunosuppression. The chain is built from TRBV7-8 and TRBJ1-2, with 10 nucleotides matching TRBD1. Sequencing was performed on CD4+ or CD8+ T cells sorted from blood, taken in a trial of the OX40 agonist ivuxolimab. The receptor was isolated from an adult with an advanced solid tumor such as melanoma, head and neck, liver or kidney cancer. CDR3 residues: CASSSGQGVGIGGYTF. In DNA, the CDR3 is TGTGCCAGCAGCTCCGGACAGGGGGTTGGTATCGGTGGCTACACCTTC.